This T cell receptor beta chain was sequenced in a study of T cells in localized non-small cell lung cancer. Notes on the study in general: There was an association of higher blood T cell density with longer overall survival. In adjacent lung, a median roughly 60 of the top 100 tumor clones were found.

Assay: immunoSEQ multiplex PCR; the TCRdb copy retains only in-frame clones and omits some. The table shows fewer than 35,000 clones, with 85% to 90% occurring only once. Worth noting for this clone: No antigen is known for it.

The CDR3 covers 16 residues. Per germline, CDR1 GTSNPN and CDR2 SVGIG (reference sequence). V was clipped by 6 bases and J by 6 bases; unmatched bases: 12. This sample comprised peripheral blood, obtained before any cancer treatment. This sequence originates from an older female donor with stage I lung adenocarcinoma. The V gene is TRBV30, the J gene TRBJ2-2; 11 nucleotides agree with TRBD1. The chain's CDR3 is CACPRGQGAVSGELFF. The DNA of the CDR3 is TGTGCCTGCCCCAGAGGACAGGGGGCGGTATCCGGGGAGCTGTTTTTT.